These T cell receptor beta chains were read from a single sample in a study of shared clonotypes between healthy human individuals. Profiled with immunoSEQ multiplex PCR; TCRdb holds only in-frame clones, not every one. The table includes fewer than 550,000 clones, 60% to 80% detected once. The sequenced material came from PBMCs. The receptors were gathered from a woman aged 40 to 49 in good health. Some clones in this sample may be carry-over from other donors' samples. The CDR3 runs from the conserved cysteine through the conserved F or W. Fields, in order: D gene, V gene, clone size, J gene, CDR3 protein, CDR3 DNA. A D gene is named only where the DNA matches it firmly. The size of a clone is reported for some rows only, either as once, few or many, or as a class for expanded clones.

.	TRBV30	.	TRBJ2-6	CAWGGQAPGANVLTF	TGTGCCTGGGGAGGGCAAGCCCCGGGGGCCAACGTCCTGACTTTC
TRBD1	TRBV25-1	once	TRBJ2-5	CASEDRGLLQETQYF	TGTGCCAGCGAGGACAGGGGGCTTCTTCAAGAGACCCAGTACTTC
.	TRBV5-1	.	TRBJ1-1	CASSSALVRPNTEAFF	TGCGCCAGCAGCTCCGCTCTGGTACGACCGAACACTGAAGCTTTCTTT
.	TRBV7-3	.	TRBJ2-2	CASSPYSGPGELFF	TGTGCCAGCAGCCCATACTCGGGGCCCGGGGAGCTGTTTTTT
.	TRBV30	.	TRBJ2-4	CAWGKGRTHGDIQYF	TGTGCCTGGGGGAAGGGTAGGACCCACGGAGACATTCAGTACTTC
TRBD1	TRBV6-1	.	TRBJ2-1	CASSEAMGQGFQFF	TGTGCCAGCAGTGAAGCGATGGGACAGGGGTTTCAGTTCTTC
TRBD1	TRBV4-1	.	TRBJ2-4	CASSQGPRDRVTKNIQYF	TGCGCCAGCAGCCAAGGGCCCCGGGACAGGGTTACCAAAAACATTCAGTACTTC
TRBD1	TRBV6-6	.	TRBJ2-7	CASSYLMGQGAYEQYF	TGTGCCAGCAGTTACCTCATGGGACAGGGCGCCTACGAGCAGTACTTC
.	TRBV2	.	TRBJ2-7	CASGDTRVEQYF	TGTGCCAGCGGGGACACCCGGGTCGAGCAGTACTTC
TRBD1	TRBV30	.	TRBJ1-3	CACTRGPGNTIYF	TGTGCCTGTACCAGGGGGCCTGGAAACACCATATATTTT
.	TRBV18	.	TRBJ1-3	CASSPGFSGNTIYF	TGTGCCAGCTCACCAGGGTTCTCTGGAAACACCATATATTTT
.	TRBV2	.	TRBJ1-3	CASSGRNTIYF	TGTGCCAGCAGTGGAAGAAACACCATATATTTT
TRBD2	TRBV5-5	.	TRBJ2-1	CASSLLSSGDEQFF	TGTGCCAGCAGCTTGCTGTCTAGCGGGGATGAGCAGTTCTTC
.	TRBV7-8	.	TRBJ2-7	CASSSLVGGAYEQYF	TGTGCCAGCAGCTCCCTTGTGGGCGGAGCCTACGAGCAGTACTTC
.	TRBV9	once	TRBJ2-1	CASSVVAEVTYNEQFF	TGTGCCAGCAGCGTAGTAGCGGAAGTGACCTACAATGAGCAGTTCTTC
.	TRBV7-2	.	TRBJ1-4	CASRQGGTEKLFF	TGTGCCAGCAGGCAGGGCGGGACGGAAAAACTGTTTTTT
.	TRBV5-4	once	TRBJ2-7	CASSLVGSVTEQYF	TGTGCCAGCAGCTTGGTCGGTTCAGTGACGGAGCAGTACTTC
.	TRBV10-1	.	TRBJ1-2	CASSETVNYGYTF	TGCGCCAGCAGTGAGACAGTGAACTATGGCTACACCTTC
.	TRBV6-6	.	TRBJ1-2	CASRDQGTNYGYTF	TGTGCCAGCAGAGACCAGGGGACTAACTATGGCTACACCTTC
TRBD2	TRBV28	.	TRBJ2-7	CGTQRDSYEQYF	TGTGGCACCCAGCGGGACTCCTACGAGCAGTACTTC
.	TRBV27	.	TRBJ2-5	CASSQYSGQETQYF	TGTGCCAGCAGTCAATACAGCGGGCAAGAGACCCAGTACTTC
.	TRBV7-9	few	TRBJ2-3	CASSLGASWDTQYF	TGTGCCAGCAGCTTAGGGGCTAGCTGGGATACGCAGTATTTT
.	TRBV6-5	.	TRBJ1-1	CASRRSDTGEAFF	TGTGCCAGCAGAAGGAGCGATACGGGGGAAGCTTTCTTT
.	TRBV9	.	TRBJ2-2	CASKVAGNTGELFF	TGTGCCAGCAAAGTGGCGGGGAACACCGGGGAGCTGTTTTTT
.	TRBV19	few	TRBJ2-7	CASSFTGAYEQYF	TGTGCCAGTAGCTTCACAGGAGCCTACGAGCAGTACTTC
TRBD1	TRBV27	.	TRBJ2-1	CASSLTRTGGYWYEQFF	TGTGCCAGCAGTCTGACCAGGACAGGCGGATATTGGTATGAGCAGTTCTTC